Many counts were recorded for the clone carrying this T cell receptor beta chain. Each CDR3 protein gets one entry after TCRdb re-called the PCR reads with MiXCR. The repertoire has 300,000 to 350,000 distinct CDR3 sequences, about 22% of them found once; the top ten carry more than 0.8%. Germline V gene sequence: CDR1 LGHNA, CDR2 YSLEER. The V and J ends lost 4 bases and 0 bases respectively, with 10 bases between them. The CDR3 is 14 amino acids. This sample stems from a study of molecular identifiers for immune sequencing clone quantification. The rearrangement joins TRBV4-3 to TRBJ2-7; possible D gene TRBD1, 6 bases. The receptor was isolated from a human donor in good health. Some libraries in this study had Jurkat cell RNA spiked in. The sample consisted of naive CD8+ T cells from blood, with Jurkat cell RNA spiked in. Subset noted: FACS-sorted CD8+CD4-CCR7+CD45RA+ naive T cells. The CDR3 coding sequence is TGCGCCAGCAGCCCGGGACACAGCTCCTACGAGCAGTACTTC. Translated: CASSPGHSSYEQYF.